A single sample is the source of the 18 T cell receptor beta chains below, sequenced in a study of early T cells in non-severe SARS-CoV-2 infection. TCRdb ran MiXCR on the 5' RACE reads and lists one entry per CDR3 protein. The table includes under 35,000 distinct CDR3 sequences, approximately 7% detected once. Sequencing input: whole blood. The receptors here all came from an adult who was a healthcare worker with PCR-confirmed SARS-CoV-2 infection or an uninfected control (not recorded which).

This clonotype was recorded a few times. The chain carries TRBV6-1 and TRBJ2-7; 8 bases fit TRBD2. This CDR3 is built from 14 residues. Germline V gene data show CDR1 as MNHNS and CDR2 as SASEGT. V shed 8 bases, J shed 3 bases, and the junction held 9 bases outside the gene matches. The CDR3, as DNA: TGTGCCAGCTTTGCGGGAGGCTCCGTCTACGAGCAGTACTTC. It codes for CASFAGGSVYEQYF.

In this sample, this clonotype turned up many times. The rearrangement uses TRBV5-4 and TRBJ2-7, with 8 nucleotides matching TRBD1. The CDR3 is 14 amino acids. Trimming took 4 bases from V and 4 from J; bases not matched to a gene: 7. CDR1 SGHNT and CDR2 YYREEE come from the germline V gene (reference sequence). The CDR3 sequence: CASSATGGGYEQYF. CDR3 sequence (DNA): TGTGCCAGCAGCGCAACAGGGGGTGGTTACGAGCAGTACTTC.

Ten or more counts support this clonotype. The chain employs TRBV27 and TRBJ1-1, with D perhaps TRBD1 (6 bases). Trimming left V 6 bases short and J 2 bases short, with 16 bases between. Germline V gene sequence: CDR1 MNHEY, CDR2 SMNVEV (reference sequence). The CDR3 is made up of 15 amino acids. For the CDR3, the DNA is TGTGCCAGCAGCCCTACCGGACAGTTTAACACTGAAGCTTTCTTT. Residues: CASSPTGQFNTEAFF.

The table lists this clonotype with many counts. Written as DNA, the CDR3 is TGTGCCAGCAGCTCCCTAGCGGGAGGGCCAGATGAGCAGTTCTTC. Translated: CASSSLAGGPDEQFF. The chain uses TRBV7-3 and TRBJ2-1; TRBD2 matches 12 bases. Germline values: CDR1 SGHTA, CDR2 FQGTGA. This CDR3 comprises 15 residues. Germline trimming cut 4 bases from V and 8 bases from J; bases unmatched to any gene: 6.

This clonotype was observed many times. The chain combines TRBV7-9 with TRBJ2-5; 11 bases are shared with TRBD2. Germline CDR1 reads SEHNR; CDR2 reads FQNEAQ (reference sequence). The V gene end was trimmed by 3 bases and the J gene end by 4 bases; junction bases not matched to a gene: 1. The CDR3 runs to 14 residues. CDR3 residues: CASSLLAGGETQYF. CDR3 DNA: TGTGCCAGCAGCTTGCTAGCGGGAGGAGAGACCCAGTACTTC.

With regard to this clonotype: This may come from a read error, since a much larger clone is one base off. The chain couples TRBV29-1 to TRBJ2-1; unclear D gene. The germline V gene has CDR1 SQVTM and CDR2 ANQGSEA. The CDR3 sequence is 9 residues long. V lost 3 bases to trimming and J lost 7 bases, with 1 base between them. CDR3 nucleotides: TGCAGCGTTGAGAATGAGCAGTTCTTC. Its translation: CSVENEQFF.

This clonotype has at least ten counts. The chain joins TRBV11-2 to TRBJ2-3; D possibly corresponds to TRBD2 (7 bases). V dropped 5 bases and J dropped 1 base, with 19 bases sitting between them. The germline V gene encodes CDR1 SGHAT and CDR2 FQNNGV. The CDR3 covers 17 residues. The CDR3 DNA reads TGTGCCAGCAGCCGCCCTCCGGGGAGGGGGGGCACAGATACGCAGTATTTT. It yields the protein CASSRPPGRGGTDTQYF.

V usage is TRBV19 and J usage is TRBJ2-1; unclear D gene. CDR1 is LNHDA and CDR2 is SQIVND in the germline V gene (reference sequence). CDR3 length equals 13 residues. V dropped 5 bases and J dropped 5 bases, with 10 bases sitting between them. In DNA form, the CDR3 reads TGTGCCAGTAGTCCGGAACCCGACAATGAGCAGTTCTTC. Encoded protein: CASSPEPDNEQFF.

By share, this clonotype ranks as medium-sized. The chain joins TRBV6-4 to TRBJ2-1; D gene uncertain. CDR1 and CDR2 (germline): MRHNA, SNTAGT. V was trimmed by 0 bases and J by 7 bases, leaving 10 bases between them. CDR3 size: 14 residues. The CDR3 DNA reads as TGTGCCAGCAGTGACTCGACGGAAGCTAATGAGCAGTTCTTC. Protein: CASSDSTEANEQFF.

J is TRBJ2-1 and V is TRBV4-1; a possible D gene is TRBD1 (9 bases). This CDR3 is built from 22 residues. Germline V gene sequence: CDR1 MGHRA, CDR2 YSYEKL. The ends were cut back, 3 bases at V and 0 bases at J, with 30 bases in the middle. CDR3 sequence reads: CASSHSPRDREVGTSSYNEQFF. The CDR3 DNA reads as TGCGCCAGCAGCCACTCACCCCGGGACAGGGAGGTAGGGACTAGCTCCTACAATGAGCAGTTCTTC.

This clonotype was counted between two and nine times. The CDR3 loop is CSAFTGTSGTDTQYF. The DNA of the CDR3 is TGCAGTGCTTTTACCGGGACTAGCGGCACAGATACGCAGTATTTT. The chain has TRBV20-1 and TRBJ2-3; 10 nucleotides agree with TRBD2. Germline V gene data show CDR1 as DFQATT and CDR2 as SNEGSKA (reference sequence). V gave up 5 bases and J gave up 1 base; unmatched junction bases: 6. This CDR3 has 15 amino acids.

This clonotype was counted at least ten times. This chain links TRBV20-1 with TRBJ2-3; 10 bases line up with TRBD2. With V trimmed by 6 bases and J by 3 bases, 9 bases remained unmatched. In germline, CDR1 is DFQATT, CDR2 SNEGSKA (reference sequence). The CDR3 has 15 amino acids. The CDR3 DNA follows: TGCAGTGCGATTCAACTAGCGGGACAGACAGATACGCAGTATTTT. This sequence encodes CSAIQLAGQTDTQYF.

This clonotype showed up many times. This chain uses TRBV12-3 or TRBV12-4 with TRBJ2-7; D is undetermined. The length of the CDR3 is 15 residues. V lost 5 bases and J lost 4, with 18 bases in between. CDR3: CASSPDPAGSYEQYF. The CDR3 nucleotides read TGTGCCAGCAGTCCGGACCCGGCCGGGTCATACGAGCAGTACTTC.

This clonotype was found many times. This chain's CDR3 is CASSYGTGTGGISSYNEQFF. In DNA, the CDR3 is TGTGCCAGCAGTTACGGAACCGGGACAGGGGGTATTAGCTCCTACAATGAGCAGTTCTTC. The genes are TRBV6-5 and TRBJ2-1, with 11 bases identical to TRBD1. The CDR3 length is 20 residues. Per germline, CDR1 MNHEY and CDR2 SVGAGI. With V trimmed by 2 bases and J by 0 bases, 12 bases remained unmatched.

This clonotype has at least ten counts. The chain uses TRBV5-1 and TRBJ2-1; the match to TRBD2 covers 9 bases. CDR1 is SGHRS, CDR2 YFSETQ, per germline. The CDR3 loop spans 15 amino acids. Trimming cost V 3 bases and J 8 bases; bases outside gene matches: 9. The CDR3 sequence: CASSSNSGSYYEQFF. DNA of the CDR3: TGCGCCAGCAGCTCAAATAGCGGGAGTTACTATGAGCAGTTCTTC.

Ten or more counts support this clonotype. The chain couples TRBV7-8 to TRBJ1-5; 8 positions match TRBD1. The V gene's germline CDR1 is SGHVS and CDR2 FQNEAQ. This CDR3 region has 14 residues. Losses at the gene ends were 4 bases for V and 2 bases for J; bases not matched to a gene: 1. The CDR3 nucleotides are TGTGCCAGCAGCTCGACAGGGGGCAATCAGCCCCAGCATTTT. It translates to CASSSTGGNQPQHF.

This clonotype was seen at least ten times. V and J are TRBV4-2 and TRBJ2-1, with D hard to call. Germline-derived CDR1 and CDR2 are LGHNA and YNFKEQ. The CDR3 contains 14 residues. The V end was cut by 5 bases, the J end by 2 bases, with 10 bases between. In DNA, the CDR3 is TGTGCCAGCAGCTCATTAGCAACCTACAATGAGCAGTTCTTC. Translated: CASSSLATYNEQFF.

This clonotype has a count of ten or more. This chain connects TRBV29-1 to TRBJ2-1; D call uncertain. The CDR3 extends over 14 amino acids. Germline V lookup: CDR1 SQVTM, CDR2 ANQGSEA. Deletions cut 1 base from V and 0 bases from J, with 7 bases between. In DNA, the CDR3 is TGCAGCGTTGAAGGACCCGGCTCCTACAATGAGCAGTTCTTC. Translation: CSVEGPGSYNEQFF.